The 30 T cell receptor beta chains in this list originate from one sample, sequenced in a study of T cells in Graves' hyperthyroidism and ophthalmopathy. RNA transcripts provided the source from which TCR beta CDR3 regions were amplified. The HTBI primer set served for first-round RT-PCR of the TCR CDR3. TCRdb recomputed calls from the multiplex PCR reads with MiXCR, one row per CDR3 protein. The table records about 640,000 distinct CDR3 sequences, around 21% of them present only once. Source material: blood. The receptors originated from a young man with Graves' ophthalmopathy.

This clonotype came up many times. DNA of the CDR3: TGTGCCAGCAGTGTGCAGGGGGCTACCGAGCAGTACTTC. Its translation is CASSVQGATEQYF. This chain uses TRBV2 with TRBJ2-7; 8 positions match TRBD1. This CDR3 has 13 amino acids. The germline V gene encodes CDR1 SNHLY and CDR2 FYNNEI. V gave up 4 bases and J gave up 6 bases; unmatched junction bases: 5.

The sample holds many counts of this clonotype. The CDR3 region is CAVEQGSHEQYF. The CDR3 DNA follows: TGTGCCGTGGAACAGGGGTCCCACGAGCAGTACTTC. The V gene is TRBV30, the J gene TRBJ2-7; 7 nucleotides match TRBD1. This CDR3 is 12 amino acids long. The trim removed 8 bases at V and 5 bases at J, leaving 9 bases unmatched. Germline V gene sequence: CDR1 GTSNPN, CDR2 SVGIG (reference sequence).

The chain is built from TRBV4-3 and TRBJ1-5; D not certain. Trimming shortened V by 3 bases and J by 0 bases, and 9 bases separated the two germline ends. CDR1 is LGHNA, CDR2 YSLEER, per germline. This CDR3 has 15 amino acids. The CDR3 DNA reads TGCGCCAGCAGCCACGGGATCAATAGCAATCAGCCCCAGCATTTT. Protein: CASSHGINSNQPQHF.

This clonotype has a count of ten or more. The rearrangement uses TRBV7-9 and TRBJ1-1; D remains unclear. CDR1 and CDR2 from the germline V gene are SEHNR and FQNEAQ (reference sequence). V was pared by 5 bases and J by 4 bases, with 26 bases between. The CDR3 totals 18 residues. CDR3 nucleotides: TGTGCCAGCAGCCCTAGCGTCCTCACGGAATCATCAGGCACTGAAGCTTTCTTT. Translation: CASSPSVLTESSGTEAFF.

This clonotype came up a few times. The rearrangement uses TRBV2 and TRBJ2-7, with TRBD2 as a possible D gene (5 bases). V was cut by 2 bases and J by 2 bases, with 10 bases left in between. The CDR3 sequence is 14 residues long. CDR1 and CDR2 from the germline V gene are SNHLY and FYNNEI. CDR3 in amino acids: CASSELGETYEQYF. The CDR3, as DNA: TGTGCCAGCAGTGAACTTGGGGAGACCTACGAGCAGTACTTC.

About this clonotype: This could be a read error, since a much larger clone is one nucleotide away. This chain joins TRBV6-9 and TRBJ1-1; possible D gene TRBD1, 6 bases. This CDR3 contains 15 residues. V shed 3 bases and J shed 4 bases, with 15 bases lying between them. Germline-derived CDR1 and CDR2 are MNHGY and SVAAGI. The CDR3 region has the DNA TGTGCCAGCAGTTACCGGGACATGTCCTTCACTGAAGCTTTCTTT. Its translation is CASSYRDMSFTEAFF.

There are many counts of this clonotype. This rearrangement joins TRBV7-2 to TRBJ2-7; maybe TRBD2 (6 bases). Germline assignment: CDR1 SGHTA and CDR2 FQGNSA. Deletions cut 1 base from V and 6 bases from J, with 19 bases between. There are 16 residues in the CDR3. The CDR3 sequence: CASSLGSSGAVREQYF. CDR3 nucleotide sequence: TGTGCCAGCAGCTTAGGGTCGTCGGGAGCGGTTCGCGAGCAGTACTTC.

The genes are TRBV20-1 and TRBJ1-1; D not certain. Germline CDR1 reads DFQATT; CDR2 reads SNEGSKA (reference sequence). This CDR3 contains 10 residues. For the CDR3, the DNA is TGCAGCCCCGTAAACACTGAAGCTTTCTTT. It codes for CSPVNTEAFF.

This clonotype was picked up a small number of times. This chain links TRBV6-1 with TRBJ2-1; 7 bases line up with TRBD2. The CDR3 runs 17 residues. The V and J ends lost 0 bases and 7 bases, in that order; junction bases with no gene match: 12. Germline CDR1 reads MNHNS; CDR2 reads SASEGT. The CDR3 nucleotides are TGTGCCAGCAGTGAAGCGCTATTGCGGGAGCTACGGAATGAGCAGTTCTTC. Translated: CASSEALLRELRNEQFF.

This clonotype was seen a few times. This sequence joins TRBV15 and TRBJ1-1; 7 nucleotides align to TRBD1. The germline gives CDR1 LNHNV, CDR2 YYDKDF (reference sequence). With V trimmed by 4 bases and J by 0 bases, 11 bases remained unmatched. The CDR3 length is 17 residues. The chain's CDR3 is CATSTSFRDRMNTEAFF. CDR3 in DNA: TGTGCCACCAGCACCAGCTTCAGGGACAGAATGAACACTGAAGCTTTCTTT.

This clonotype was counted many times. The chain combines TRBV7-2 with TRBJ1-2; D is undetermined. Between the trimmed V and J ends, which lost 2 bases and 4 bases, there was a span of 5 bases. There are 12 residues in the CDR3. CDR1 and CDR2 (germline): SGHTA, FQGNSA. In nucleotides, the CDR3 is TGTGCCAGCAGCTTACAGAGCTATGGCTACACCTTC. It codes for CASSLQSYGYTF.

This clonotype has only one observation. The CDR3 DNA sequence: TGTGCCAGCCGACGTCCCGGGACAGGGATTAATCAGCCCCAGCATTTT. Its protein product is CASRRPGTGINQPQHF. The V gene is TRBV6-4, the J gene TRBJ1-5, with 9 bases fitting TRBD1. This CDR3 has 16 amino acids. CDR1 and CDR2 (germline): MRHNA, SNTAGT. Unmatched junction bases numbered 12, after V lost 8 bases and J lost 4 bases.

This clonotype was observed many times. V gene TRBV20-1 combines with J gene TRBJ2-1, with a possible D match to TRBD2 (5 bases). This CDR3 spans 17 amino acids. Germline lookup yields CDR1 DFQATT and CDR2 SNEGSKA (reference sequence). Trimming shortened V by 0 bases and J by 1 base, and 16 bases separated the two germline ends. CDR3 loop: CSARDQRGRGSYNEQFF. In DNA, the CDR3 is TGCAGTGCTAGAGATCAACGAGGGAGAGGGTCCTACAATGAGCAGTTCTTC.

The V and J genes are TRBV10-3 and TRBJ2-2; weak D call: TRBD1 (6 bases). CDR3 length equals 13 residues. The germline CDR1 and CDR2 sequences are ENHRY and SYGVKD. Trimming removed 5 bases from V and 5 bases from J, with 9 bases in between. In DNA, the CDR3 is TGTGCCATCAGTAGCAGGGGTACCGGGGAGCTGTTTTTT. Translated: CAISSRGTGELFF.

This clonotype came up many times. CDR3 DNA: TGTGCCAGCAGTCCAAGGACTAGCGCAAGCTCCTACGAGCAGTACTTC. It is translated as CASSPRTSASSYEQYF. This chain uses TRBV28 with TRBJ2-7; 9 bases agree with TRBD2. Losses at the gene ends were 5 bases for V and 0 bases for J; bases not matched to a gene: 8. The CDR3 is 16 residues long. Germline V gene data show CDR1 as MDHEN and CDR2 as SYDVKM.

This clonotype was seen a handful of times. This chain uses TRBV5-1 with TRBJ2-1; 9 nucleotides match TRBD2. The CDR3 sequence is 13 residues long. V lost 6 bases, J lost 6 bases, and 4 bases stayed unmatched. In germline, CDR1 is SGHRS, CDR2 YFSETQ. CDR3 nucleotide sequence: TGCGCCAGCACAGCGGGAGGTCCCAATGAGCAGTTCTTC. Amino acids: CASTAGGPNEQFF.

Details on this clonotype: This may be a read error, as it is one base from a much larger clone. The chain employs TRBV6-2 or TRBV6-3 and TRBJ2-1, with D possibly TRBD1 on 6 matching bases. Germline V gives CDR1 MNHEY, CDR2 SVGEGT. The V end lost 6 bases, the J end lost 15 bases, and 21 bases lay between the germline ends. CDR3 size: 13 residues. DNA of the CDR3: TGTGCCAGCAGACAGACACGAGAGCAGGGGCCGTTCTTC. This sequence encodes CASRQTREQGPFF.

This clonotype was counted ten times or more. This chain links TRBV3-1 with TRBJ2-7; D is undetermined. Germline lookup yields CDR1 LGHDT and CDR2 YNNKEL (reference sequence). This CDR3 has 12 residues. V was shortened by 1 base and J by 6 bases, with 7 bases between the two germline ends. In nucleotides, the CDR3 is TGTGCCAGCAGCCAAGGGAAGGGCGAGCAGTACTTC. Translating it yields CASSQGKGEQYF.

There are many counts of this clonotype. The V gene is TRBV11-2, the J gene TRBJ2-2; 14 bases align to TRBD2. The ends lost 4 bases at V and 5 bases at J; junction bases unmatched: 9. CDR1 and CDR2 (germline): SGHAT, FQNNGV. This CDR3 region has 18 residues. CDR3 bases: TGTGCCAGCAGCTGGGTAAAGGGACTAGCGGGAGATACCGGGGAGCTGTTTTTT. Protein product: CASSWVKGLAGDTGELFF.

This clonotype was counted only a few times. The gene calls are TRBV6-5 and TRBJ2-1; D remains unclear. The CDR3 is 14 amino acids. Germline CDR1 is MNHEY and CDR2 is SVGAGI. Trimming left V 0 bases short and J 5 bases short, with 8 bases between. The CDR3 nucleotides read TGTGCCAGCAGTTACTCTGGTCAGAACAATGAGCAGTTCTTC. This gives the protein CASSYSGQNNEQFF.

Many counts were recorded for this clonotype. The J gene is TRBJ2-1, the V gene TRBV24-1, with D possibly matching TRBD2 (5 bases). From germline, CDR1 is KGHDR and CDR2 SFDVKD. This CDR3 is 14 amino acids long. V lost 5 bases to trimming and J lost 2 bases, with 9 bases between them. Here the CDR3 DNA reads TGTGCCACCAGTGGGGGAGCAGCCTACAATGAGCAGTTCTTC. Its translation: CATSGGAAYNEQFF.

This clonotype occurred a few times. Here the CDR3 omits its conserved ending phenylalanine or tryptophan, so a read error is the likely source. The rearrangement links TRBV12-3 or TRBV12-4 to TRBJ1-1; 9 nucleotides agree with TRBD1. V was pared by 5 bases and J by 1 base, with 5 bases of the junction left unmatched. The CDR3 is 15 residues long. The CDR3 coding sequence is TGTGCCAGCAGTCGAAGGACAGGGGAGAACACTGAAGCTTTCCTT. This gives the protein CASSRRTGENTEAFL.

This chain's CDR3 is CASSTAGTRKETQYF. The CDR3 nucleotides are TGCGCCAGCAGCACGGCCGGGACTAGAAAAGAGACCCAGTACTTC. The J gene is TRBJ2-5, the V gene TRBV5-1, with 8 positions matching TRBD2. The ends lost 4 bases at V and 3 bases at J; junction bases unmatched: 8. Per germline, CDR1 SGHRS and CDR2 YFSETQ. This CDR3 contains 15 residues.

This clonotype has more than one count but fewer than ten. The chain employs TRBV6-1 and TRBJ1-5; tentatively, D is TRBD1 (5 bases). V gave up 0 bases and J gave up 1 base, with 10 bases separating them. Germline assignment: CDR1 MNHNS and CDR2 SASEGT. This CDR3 comprises 16 residues. The CDR3 here is CASSEAPGPSNQPQHF. The CDR3 DNA follows: TGTGCCAGCAGTGAAGCGCCGGGGCCGAGCAATCAGCCCCAGCATTTT.

This clonotype was detected once. V and J are TRBV6-9 and TRBJ2-7, with 7 bases lining up with TRBD2. J lost 3 bases, V lost 7 bases, and 6 bases had no gene match. Germline CDR1 reads MNHGY; CDR2 reads SVAAGI. The CDR3 spans 13 residues. The CDR3 loop is CASILAGVYEQYF. The CDR3 DNA reads TGTGCCAGCATTTTAGCGGGCGTCTACGAGCAGTACTTC.

The table lists this clonotype with many counts. The chain is built from TRBV7-2 and TRBJ2-1; no firm D call. CDR1 is SGHTA, CDR2 FQGNSA, per germline. Trimming took off 5 bases at V and 8 bases at J, with 10 bases between the two ends. The CDR3 covers 12 residues. The CDR3 DNA sequence: TGTGCCAGCAGCCGCCTAAACGATGAGCAGTTCTTC. It yields the protein CASSRLNDEQFF.

This clonotype appeared a few times. J is TRBJ2-1 and V is TRBV7-2; no reliable D call. Germline assignment: CDR1 SGHTA and CDR2 FQGNSA. Trimming left V 4 bases short and J 6 bases short, with 10 bases between. CDR3 length: 13 residues. For the CDR3, the DNA is TGTGCCAGCAGCTCCCGGGTCGGCAATGAGCAGTTCTTC. It specifies CASSSRVGNEQFF.

The table lists this clonotype with many counts. This chain links TRBV2 with TRBJ1-1; 9 bases match TRBD1. CDR1 is SNHLY and CDR2 is FYNNEI in the germline V gene. This CDR3 region has 14 residues. The trim removed 6 bases at V and 6 bases at J, leaving 8 bases unmatched. The CDR3: CASSISQGAAEAFF. For the CDR3, the DNA is TGTGCCAGCAGCATCTCACAGGGGGCGGCTGAAGCTTTCTTT.

This clonotype was observed at least ten times. The rearrangement links TRBV11-2 to TRBJ2-7; D ambiguous. Germline V gene lookup returns CDR1 SGHAT and CDR2 FQNNGV. The germline V and J ends were trimmed by 4 bases and 3 bases, with 10 bases remaining between them. The CDR3 runs 13 residues. CDR3 sequence (DNA): TGTGCCAGCAGCTACCTACCTCTCTACGAGCAGTACTTC. This sequence encodes CASSYLPLYEQYF.

This clonotype appeared many times. This chain connects TRBV27 to TRBJ1-1; D not resolved. V was trimmed by 2 bases and J by 5 bases, leaving 9 bases between them. This CDR3 has 13 residues. The germline gives CDR1 MNHEY, CDR2 SMNVEV (reference sequence). CDR3: CASSLRGLTEAFF. As DNA, the CDR3 is TGTGCCAGCAGTTTACGAGGTTTAACTGAAGCTTTCTTT.